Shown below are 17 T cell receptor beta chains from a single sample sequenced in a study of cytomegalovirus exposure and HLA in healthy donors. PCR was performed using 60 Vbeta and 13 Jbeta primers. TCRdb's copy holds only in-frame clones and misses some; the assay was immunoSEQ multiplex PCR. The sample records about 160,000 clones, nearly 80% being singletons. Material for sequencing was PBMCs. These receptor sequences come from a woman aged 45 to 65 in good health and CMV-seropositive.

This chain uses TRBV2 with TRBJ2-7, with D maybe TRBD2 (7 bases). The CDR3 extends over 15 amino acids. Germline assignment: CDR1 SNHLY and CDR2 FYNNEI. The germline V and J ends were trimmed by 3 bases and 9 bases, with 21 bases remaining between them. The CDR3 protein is CASSDSGGPVGGQYF. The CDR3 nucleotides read TGTGCCAGCAGTGACTCGGGGGGCCCCGTCGGGGGGCAGTACTTC.

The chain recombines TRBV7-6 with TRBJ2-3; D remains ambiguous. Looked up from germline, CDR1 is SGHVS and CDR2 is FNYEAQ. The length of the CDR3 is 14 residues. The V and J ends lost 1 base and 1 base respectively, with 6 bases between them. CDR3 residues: CASSLGLRTDTQYF. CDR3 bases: TGTGCCAGCAGCTTAGGGCTGCGCACAGATACGCAGTATTTT.

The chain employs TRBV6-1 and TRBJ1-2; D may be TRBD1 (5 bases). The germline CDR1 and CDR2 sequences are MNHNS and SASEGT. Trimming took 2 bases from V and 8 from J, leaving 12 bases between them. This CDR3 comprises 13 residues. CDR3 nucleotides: TGTGCCAGCAGTGAACAGGGCCGAGGAGGCTACACCTTC. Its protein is CASSEQGRGGYTF.

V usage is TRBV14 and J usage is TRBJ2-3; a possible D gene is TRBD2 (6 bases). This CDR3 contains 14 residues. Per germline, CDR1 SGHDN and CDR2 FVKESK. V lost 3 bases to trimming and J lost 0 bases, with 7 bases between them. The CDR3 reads CASSHLASTDTQYF. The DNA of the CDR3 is TGTGCCAGCAGCCATCTAGCGAGCACAGATACGCAGTATTTT. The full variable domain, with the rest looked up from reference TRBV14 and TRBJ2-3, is EAGVTQFPSHSVIEKGQTVTLRCDPISGHDNLYWYRRVMGKEIKFLLHFVKESKQDESGMPNNRFLAERTGGTYSTLKVQPAELEDSGVYFCASSHLASTDTQYFGPGTRLTVL.

Written as DNA, the CDR3 is TGTGCCAGCAGCTTAGCCGGGGTGTACACTGAAGCTTTCTTT. Translated: CASSLAGVYTEAFF. The V gene is TRBV7-9, the J gene TRBJ1-1; D is unclear. Germline CDR1 reads SEHNR; CDR2 reads FQNEAQ (reference sequence). The ends were cut back, 0 bases at V and 3 bases at J, with 8 bases in the middle. CDR3 length: 14 amino acids.

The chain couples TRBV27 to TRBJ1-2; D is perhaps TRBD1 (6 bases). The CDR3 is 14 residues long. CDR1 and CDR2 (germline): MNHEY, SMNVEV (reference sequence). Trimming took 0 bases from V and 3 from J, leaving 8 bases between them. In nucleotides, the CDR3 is TGTGCCAGCAGTTTATCGGACAGCTACTATGGCTACACCTTC. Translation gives CASSLSDSYYGYTF.

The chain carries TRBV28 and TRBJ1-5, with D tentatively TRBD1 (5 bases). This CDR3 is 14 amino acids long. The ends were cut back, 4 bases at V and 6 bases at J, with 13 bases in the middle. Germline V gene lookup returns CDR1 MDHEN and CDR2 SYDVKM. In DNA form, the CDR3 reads TGTGCCAGCAGTTACCGACAGTTTGTTCAGCCCCAGCATTTT. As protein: CASSYRQFVQPQHF.

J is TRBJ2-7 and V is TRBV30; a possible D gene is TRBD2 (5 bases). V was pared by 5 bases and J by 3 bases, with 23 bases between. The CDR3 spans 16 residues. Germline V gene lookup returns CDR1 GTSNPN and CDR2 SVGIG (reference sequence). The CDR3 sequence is CAWSSPVGAAIYEQYF. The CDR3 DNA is TGTGCCTGGTCTAGTCCGGTGGGAGCCGCGATCTACGAGCAGTACTTC.

The CDR3 nucleotides are TGTGCCAGCAGTGCATTAGACAGGGTATGGACTGAAGCTTTCTTT. It specifies CASSALDRVWTEAFF. The chain links TRBV6-5 to TRBJ1-1; 7 bases fit TRBD1. Per germline, CDR1 MNHEY and CDR2 SVGAGI. Trimming at V came to 5 bases and at J to 5 bases, leaving 11 bases not matched to a gene. There are 15 residues in the CDR3.

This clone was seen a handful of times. This CDR3 reads CASKGGASGEQYF. CDR3 nucleotides: TGTGCCAGCAAAGGGGGGGCTAGCGGGGAGCAGTACTTC. V usage is TRBV2 and J usage is TRBJ2-7, with TRBD2 matching over 8 bases. V trimming: 7 bases; J trimming: 7 bases; junction bases outside the gene matches: 9. CDR3 size: 13 residues. Germline V lookup: CDR1 SNHLY, CDR2 FYNNEI.

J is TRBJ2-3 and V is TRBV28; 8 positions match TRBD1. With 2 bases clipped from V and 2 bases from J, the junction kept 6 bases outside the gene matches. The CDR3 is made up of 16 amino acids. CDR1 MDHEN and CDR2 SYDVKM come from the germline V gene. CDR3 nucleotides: TGTGCCAGCAGTTTACGGACAGGGCGAGTCACAGATACGCAGTATTTT. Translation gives CASSLRTGRVTDTQYF.

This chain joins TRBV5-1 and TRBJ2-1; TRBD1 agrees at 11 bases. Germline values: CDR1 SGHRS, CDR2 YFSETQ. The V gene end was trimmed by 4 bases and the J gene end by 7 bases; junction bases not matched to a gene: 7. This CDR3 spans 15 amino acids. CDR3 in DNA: TGCGCCAGCAGCCCGAAGGGACAGGGGGGGAATGAGCAGTTCTTC. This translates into CASSPKGQGGNEQFF.

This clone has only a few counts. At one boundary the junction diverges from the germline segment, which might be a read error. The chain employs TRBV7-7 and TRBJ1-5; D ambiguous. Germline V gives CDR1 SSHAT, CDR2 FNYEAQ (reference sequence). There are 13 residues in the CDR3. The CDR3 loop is CASSPGYNQPQHF. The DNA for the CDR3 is TGTGCTAGCAGCCCAGGTTACAATCAGCCCCAGCATTTT.

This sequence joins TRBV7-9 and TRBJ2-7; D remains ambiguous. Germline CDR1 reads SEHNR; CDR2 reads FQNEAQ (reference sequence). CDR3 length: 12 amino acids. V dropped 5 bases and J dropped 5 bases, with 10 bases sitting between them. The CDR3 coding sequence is TGTGCCAGCAGCCTGACGGAGAACGAGCAGTACTTC. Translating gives CASSLTENEQYF.

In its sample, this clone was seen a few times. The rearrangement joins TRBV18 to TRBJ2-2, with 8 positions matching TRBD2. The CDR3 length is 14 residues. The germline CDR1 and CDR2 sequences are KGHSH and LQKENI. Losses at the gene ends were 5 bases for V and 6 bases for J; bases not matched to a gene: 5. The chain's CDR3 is CASSSGTSSGELFF. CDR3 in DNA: TGTGCCAGCTCATCCGGGACTAGTTCCGGGGAGCTGTTTTTT.

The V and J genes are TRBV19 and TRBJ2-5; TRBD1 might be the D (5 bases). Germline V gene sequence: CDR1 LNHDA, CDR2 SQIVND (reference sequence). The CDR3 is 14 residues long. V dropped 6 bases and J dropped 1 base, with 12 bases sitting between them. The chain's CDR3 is CASSQGSFQETQYF. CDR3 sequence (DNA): TGTGCCAGTAGCCAGGGTTCCTTCCAAGAGACCCAGTACTTC.

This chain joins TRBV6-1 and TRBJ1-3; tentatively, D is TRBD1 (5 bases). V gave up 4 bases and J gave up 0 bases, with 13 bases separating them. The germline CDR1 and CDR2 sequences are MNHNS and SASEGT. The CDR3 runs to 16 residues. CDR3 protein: CASSVGGLFSGNTIYF. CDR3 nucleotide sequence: TGTGCCAGCAGTGTCGGGGGTCTTTTCTCTGGAAACACCATATATTTT.